A selection of T cell receptor beta chains follows, all from one sample in a study of T cells in localized non-small cell lung cancer. The table came from immunoSEQ multiplex PCR; TCRdb's copy has only in-frame clones and leaves some out. The table has roughly 40,000 clones, around 90% seen once. This sample comprised peripheral blood, obtained before any cancer treatment. The receptors shown here come from a man aged 18-55 years with stage I lung adenocarcinoma. CDR3s include the opening cysteine and the closing phenylalanine or tryptophan. D genes are given only for firm matches.

D: .; V: TRBV30; J: TRBJ2-1; DNA: TGTGCCTGGAGTGTACAAAATGACAGGCGGAAGCAGTTCTTC; CDR3: CAWSVQNDRRKQFF
D: TRBD2; V: TRBV12-5; J: TRBJ2-1; DNA: TGTGCTAGTGGTTTTAAAGCGGGGGTGAGTGAGCAGTTCTTC; CDR3: CASGFKAGVSEQFF
D: .; V: TRBV4-3; J: TRBJ1-4; DNA: TGCGCCAGCAGCCACGTCAAAGGGACCACTAATGAAAAACTGTTTTTT; CDR3: CASSHVKGTTNEKLFF
D: .; V: TRBV7-2; J: TRBJ2-6; DNA: TGTGCCAGCAGCTTAGCTTGGGTCCTGACTTTC; CDR3: CASSLAWVLTF
D: .; V: TRBV25-1; J: TRBJ1-4; DNA: TGTGCCAGCAGTGAAACAGGGAATGAAAAACTGTTTTTT; CDR3: CASSETGNEKLFF
D: .; V: TRBV21-1; J: TRBJ1-4; DNA: TGTGCCAGCAGCAAAGGGGGGCGGACAGGGAAGGATGAAAAACTGTTTTTT; CDR3: CASSKGGRTGKDEKLFF
D: .; V: TRBV29-1; J: TRBJ1-2; DNA: TGCAGCGTCTTACAGGGCGACGGCTACACCTTC; CDR3: CSVLQGDGYTF
D: .; V: TRBV6-5; J: TRBJ1-5; DNA: TGTGCCAGCAGCACTAATCAGCCCCAGCATTTT; CDR3: CASSTNQPQHF
D: .; V: TRBV7-7; J: TRBJ2-6; DNA: TGTGCCAGCAGCGGTGTGGGCAGGAGTTCTGGGGCCAACGTCCTGACTTTC; CDR3: CASSGVGRSSGANVLTF
D: .; V: TRBV7-2; J: TRBJ2-3; DNA: TGTGCCAGCAGCTTAGGCGGGGTATCGACAGATACGCAGTATTTT; CDR3: CASSLGGVSTDTQYF
D: TRBD2; V: TRBV2; J: TRBJ2-1; DNA: TGTGCCAGCGGAAGACTAGCGGGGTACAATGAGCAGTTCTTC; CDR3: CASGRLAGYNEQFF
D: TRBD1; V: TRBV7-9; J: TRBJ1-1; DNA: TGTGCCAGCAGCTTAGACACGACAGGGGGCGCGGGCACTGAAGCTTTCTTT; CDR3: CASSLDTTGGAGTEAFF
D: TRBD2; V: TRBV2; J: TRBJ2-2; DNA: TGTGCCGGTAGCGGGGGGGTAAAGGCCGGGGAGCTGTTTTTT; CDR3: CAGSGGVKAGELFF
D: .; V: TRBV2; J: TRBJ1-1; DNA: TGTGCCAGCAGTGATGCTAAATTACAGGGAAACACTGAAGCTTTCTTT; CDR3: CASSDAKLQGNTEAFF